This TCR beta chain was sequenced in a study of cytomegalovirus exposure and HLA in healthy donors. Study conclusions and caveats: According to a later analysis, donors in an Asian-associated ancestry cluster reportedly had fewer N-insertions than the roughly 640-donor mean. Serostatus for CMV was the only available immune exposure information.

The germline V gene encodes CDR1 SGHTA and CDR2 FQGNSA. The CDR3 consists of 14 residues. 13 Jbeta primers and 60 Vbeta primers were used for the PCR. Authors' analysis steps: About 10 million of 80 million to 85 million unique TCR beta chains were shared, per a later count. Method: immunoSEQ multiplex PCR; TCRdb's copy keeps in-frame clones and lacks some. The V and J calls and clone size are taken from that table; D and trimming were inferred from the DNA. Of about 250,000 clones in the sample, about 75% are singletons; the top ten hold around 2.3%. Regarding this clone: What it binds is not known.

Sequenced material: PBMCs. J is TRBJ2-5 and V is TRBV7-2, with TRBD1 matching over 7 bases. The J call may be wrong; the DNA end is better matched by TRBJ2-7. The TCR originated in a female donor in good health and CMV-seronegative. CDR3 amino acids: CASSSQTGNYEQYF. The CDR3, as DNA: TGTGCCAGCAGCTCTCAGACAGGGAACTACGAGCAGTACTTC.